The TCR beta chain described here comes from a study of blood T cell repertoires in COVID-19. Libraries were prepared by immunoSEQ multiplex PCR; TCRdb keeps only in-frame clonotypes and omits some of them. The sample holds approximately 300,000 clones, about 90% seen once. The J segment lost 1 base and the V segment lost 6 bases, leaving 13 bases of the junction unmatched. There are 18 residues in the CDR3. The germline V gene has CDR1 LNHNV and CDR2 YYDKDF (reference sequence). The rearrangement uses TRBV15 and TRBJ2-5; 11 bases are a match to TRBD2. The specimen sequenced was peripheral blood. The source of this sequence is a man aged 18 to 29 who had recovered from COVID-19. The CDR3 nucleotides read TGTGCCACCAGTCCCGGGACTAGCGGATATCTAGGCCAAGAGACCCAGTACTTC. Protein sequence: CATSPGTSGYLGQETQYF.